These 11 T cell receptor beta chains share one sample of origin, sequenced in a study of blood T cell repertoires in COVID-19. Sequenced by immunoSEQ multiplex PCR; TCRdb stores in-frame clones only, minus some. This sample yields about 410,000 clones, of which roughly 90% are seen a single time; roughly 1.5% belongs to the top ten. Sequenced: peripheral blood. The source of these receptors is a woman between 35 and 50 years old with COVID-19, enrolled during active disease.

This clone was recorded once. V is TRBV7-9 and J is TRBJ1-6; D gene unclear. This CDR3 has 16 amino acids. CDR1 is SEHNR, CDR2 FQNEAQ, per germline (reference sequence). The V and J ends lost 0 bases and 7 bases respectively, with 13 bases between them. DNA for the CDR3: TGTGCCAGCAGCTTAGCGCTAGGCCGAGGGAATTCACCCCTCCACTTT. Protein: CASSLALGRGNSPLHF.

The V call is TRBV19, the J call TRBJ2-7; maybe TRBD1 (6 bases). V was shortened by 6 bases and J by 2 bases, with 23 bases between the two germline ends. Germline lookup yields CDR1 LNHDA and CDR2 SQIVND (reference sequence). The CDR3 is 17 amino acids. As DNA, the CDR3 is TGTGCCAGTAGCAAGATACACCGGGACACCGGGGCCTACGAGCAGTACTTC. Translation: CASSKIHRDTGAYEQYF.

This clone has just one count. This chain connects TRBV27 to TRBJ2-1; tentative D call: TRBD2 (5 bases). Per the germline V gene, CDR1 is MNHEY and CDR2 is SMNVEV (reference sequence). The V end lost 7 bases, the J end lost 7 bases, and 17 bases lay between the germline ends. The CDR3 length is 14 residues. CDR3 nucleotide sequence: TGTGCCAGCACCACCTACCCCCCGGGGAATGAGCAGTTCTTC. Its translation is CASTTYPPGNEQFF.

This clone was found once. The J gene is TRBJ1-1, the V gene TRBV3-1 (or the pseudogene TRBV3-2); D possibly corresponds to TRBD1 (5 bases). V was shortened by 0 bases and J by 7 bases, with 9 bases between the two germline ends. The CDR3 has 13 amino acids. Per the germline V gene, CDR1 is LGHDT and CDR2 is YNNKEL (reference sequence). CDR3 in amino acids: CASSQEWGGEAFF. In DNA form, the CDR3 reads TGTGCCAGCAGCCAAGAATGGGGGGGTGAAGCTTTCTTT.

This clone is a singleton in its sample. The V and J genes are TRBV6-5 and TRBJ2-1, with a tentative D call TRBD2 (6 bases). This CDR3 spans 12 amino acids. Germline assignment: CDR1 MNHEY and CDR2 SVGAGI. The CDR3 nucleotides are TGTGCGATAGGGGACTTCGGGTATGAGCAGTTCTTC. This encodes CAIGDFGYEQFF.

The rearrangement joins TRBV29-1 to TRBJ2-1, with a tentative D call TRBD1 (6 bases). The CDR3 spans 14 residues. Germline loops: CDR1 SQVTM, CDR2 ANQGSEA. V shed 4 bases and J shed 4 bases, with 14 bases lying between them. CDR3: CSVAGRGRYNEQFF. In nucleotides, the CDR3 is TGCAGCGTTGCCGGCAGGGGAAGGTACAATGAGCAGTTCTTC.

This chain joins TRBV7-2 and TRBJ1-4; D gene ambiguous. The CDR3 runs 12 residues. V was shortened by 0 bases and J by 8 bases, with 4 bases between the two germline ends. Germline V gene sequence: CDR1 SGHTA, CDR2 FQGNSA. The CDR3 region has the DNA TGTGCCAGCAGCTTAGCGAGGGAAAAACTGTTTTTT. This codes for CASSLAREKLFF.

The rearrangement links TRBV28 to TRBJ2-7, with TRBD2 identical over 13 bases. The CDR3 length is 16 residues. V lost 8 bases to trimming and J lost 3 bases; unmatched junction nucleotides: 10. Germline CDR1 is MDHEN and CDR2 is SYDVKM. CDR3 in amino acids: CASGTSGTFGLYEQYF. The CDR3 DNA sequence: TGTGCCAGCGGGACTAGCGGGACCTTTGGGCTCTACGAGCAGTACTTC.

This chain joins TRBV7-8 and TRBJ1-1, with TRBD1 matching 8 bases. Per germline, CDR1 SGHVS and CDR2 FQNEAQ. After removal of 5 bases from V and 0 bases from J, the junction contained 14 bases not matched to a gene. The CDR3 covers 18 residues. CDR3 coding DNA: TGTGCCAGCAGCCTACAAGCTACAGGGGGAGAGATGAACACTGAAGCTTTCTTT. Protein sequence: CASSLQATGGEMNTEAFF.

The chain links TRBV2 to TRBJ1-1; TRBD1 agrees at 9 bases. CDR1 and CDR2 from the germline V gene are SNHLY and FYNNEI. The J segment lost 5 bases and the V segment lost 6 bases, leaving 1 base of the junction unmatched. The CDR3 runs to 12 residues. CDR3 in amino acids: CASRGQGTEAFF. CDR3 sequence (DNA): TGTGCCAGCAGGGGACAGGGAACTGAAGCTTTCTTT.

The table lists this clone with a few counts. The rearrangement uses TRBV6-5 and TRBJ1-3; the D gene is possibly TRBD1 (5 bases). V gave up 0 bases and J gave up 0 bases, with 9 bases separating them. This CDR3 region has 16 residues. Germline values: CDR1 MNHEY, CDR2 SVGAGI. CDR3: CASSYSGQVSGNTIYF. The CDR3 bases are TGTGCCAGCAGTTACTCGGGGCAGGTCTCTGGAAACACCATATATTTT.